These 14 T cell receptor beta chains came from one sample sequenced in a study of early T cells in non-severe SARS-CoV-2 infection. Each CDR3 protein gets one entry after TCRdb re-called the 5' RACE reads with MiXCR. The data contain about 31,000 distinct CDR3 sequences, less than 7% of them singletons. Sequencing was carried out using whole blood. All receptors derive from an adult who was a healthcare worker with PCR-confirmed SARS-CoV-2 infection or an uninfected control (not recorded which).

This clonotype occurred a few times. The chain combines TRBV20-1 with TRBJ2-7, with 8 nucleotides matching TRBD2. Germline V CDR1 and CDR2: DFQATT, SNEGSKA (reference sequence). J lost 2 bases, V lost 3 bases, and 3 bases had no gene match. The CDR3 is 13 residues long. The CDR3 DNA reads as TGCAGTGCTAGCGCGGGAGGCCCCTACGAGCAGTACTTC. Protein product: CSASAGGPYEQYF.

The V call is TRBV29-1, the J call TRBJ2-7; 8 nucleotides match TRBD2. V dropped 7 bases and J dropped 5; count of bases not matched to a gene: 10. CDR1 SQVTM and CDR2 ANQGSEA come from the germline V gene. CDR3 length: 13 residues. The CDR3 loop reads CSAQAAGGDEQYF. In nucleotides, the CDR3 is TGCAGCGCCCAGGCCGCGGGAGGTGACGAGCAGTACTTC.

The chain combines TRBV7-2 with TRBJ2-7; 7 bases match TRBD2. CDR1 is SGHTA, CDR2 FQGNSA, per germline. V lost 3 bases, J lost 2 bases, and 4 bases stayed unmatched. This CDR3 is built from 14 residues. CDR3 amino acids: CASSFASGPYEQYF. The DNA of the CDR3 is TGTGCCAGCAGCTTCGCTAGCGGCCCCTACGAGCAGTACTTC. Full variable domain (missing parts from reference TRBV7-2 and TRBJ2-7): GAGVSQSPSNKVTEKGKDVELRCDPISGHTALYWYRQSLGQGLEFLIYFQGNSAPDKSGLPSDRFSAERTGGSVSTLTIQRTQQEDSAVYLCASSFASGPYEQYFGPGTRLTVT.

This clonotype was detected ten times or more. This sequence joins TRBV20-1 and TRBJ2-1, with D possibly being TRBD1 (5 bases). From germline, CDR1 is DFQATT and CDR2 SNEGSKA (reference sequence). Trimming removed 4 bases from V and 1 base from J, with 11 bases in between. This CDR3 has 14 residues. Here the CDR3 reads CSAKTAKSYNEQFF. CDR3 sequence (DNA): TGCAGTGCTAAGACAGCGAAATCCTACAATGAGCAGTTCTTC.

This clonotype was observed a few times. This chain connects TRBV5-1 to TRBJ2-3; D unclear. The germline V and J ends were trimmed by 2 bases and 2 bases, with 9 bases remaining between them. The length of the CDR3 is 14 residues. From germline, CDR1 is SGHRS and CDR2 YFSETQ. The CDR3 DNA follows: TGCGCCAGCAGCTTCAACGCGGCCACAGATACGCAGTATTTT. This translates into CASSFNAATDTQYF.

This clonotype was detected a few times. The chain is built from TRBV3-1 and TRBJ2-3; D might be TRBD1 (5 bases). This CDR3 is built from 13 residues. V lost 5 bases, J lost 4 bases, and 10 bases lay in between. Looked up from germline, CDR1 is LGHDT and CDR2 is YNNKEL (reference sequence). The CDR3 is CASSSIGADTQYF. Here the CDR3 DNA reads TGTGCCAGCAGCTCTATAGGGGCAGATACGCAGTATTTT.

This clonotype has ten or more counts. Mismatch with germline at one junction end may stem from a read error. The CDR3 region has the DNA TGCAGTGCGGCCGGGACAGGGGCCTACGAGCGGTACTTC. Encoded protein: CSAAGTGAYERYF. The chain carries TRBV20-1 and TRBJ2-7, with 10 positions matching TRBD1. The CDR3 has 13 amino acids. Germline V gene data show CDR1 as DFQATT and CDR2 as SNEGSKA (reference sequence).

Remarks on this clonotype: One base away lies a much larger clone, so this may be a sequencing read error. The gene calls are TRBV28 and TRBJ2-1; TRBD2 might be the D (6 bases). The CDR3 loop spans 15 amino acids. Trimming removed 6 bases at V and 0 bases at J, with 12 bases between. In germline, CDR1 is MDHEN, CDR2 SYDVKM. CDR3 bases: TGTGCCAGCAGCCTCGGACTAAGCTCCTACAATGAGCAGTTCTTC. Amino acids: CASSLGLSSYNEQFF.

The chain has TRBV28 and TRBJ2-1; 14 bases line up with TRBD2. The CDR3 extends over 12 amino acids. With V trimmed by 4 bases and J by 14 bases, 1 base remained unmatched. Germline V gene lookup returns CDR1 MDHEN and CDR2 SYDVKM. The CDR3 DNA reads TGTGCCAGCAGTTCGGGACTAGCGGGGGAGTTCTTC. As protein: CASSSGLAGEFF.

The chain links TRBV19 to TRBJ2-6; D may be TRBD1 (5 bases). The germline V gene encodes CDR1 LNHDA and CDR2 SQIVND (reference sequence). Between the trimmed V and J ends, which lost 1 base and 8 bases, there was a span of 15 bases. The CDR3 is 16 residues long. The chain's CDR3 is CASSIATGWPPNVLTF. As DNA, the CDR3 is TGTGCCAGTAGTATAGCAACAGGCTGGCCCCCCAACGTCCTGACTTTC.

The table lists this clonotype with a few counts. The chain carries TRBV19 and TRBJ2-1; D not certain. This CDR3 spans 14 amino acids. Trimming pared 3 bases from V and 5 bases from J, leaving 11 bases between. Germline V gives CDR1 LNHDA, CDR2 SQIVND (reference sequence). The CDR3 loop reads CASSIYGPNNEQFF. The CDR3 DNA reads as TGTGCCAGTAGTATTTATGGACCCAACAATGAGCAGTTCTTC.

This clonotype was detected many times. The rearrangement links TRBV20-1 to TRBJ2-2, with 7 positions matching TRBD2. The V segment lost 5 bases and the J segment 4 bases; nucleotides outside the gene matches: 7. The CDR3 is 14 residues long. From germline, CDR1 is DFQATT and CDR2 SNEGSKA (reference sequence). The CDR3 loop reads CSAGGPGGTGELFF. CDR3 bases: TGCAGTGCTGGCGGCCCGGGGGGCACCGGGGAGCTGTTTTTT.

A few counts support this clonotype. V and J are TRBV2 and TRBJ2-2, with 7 bases lining up with TRBD1. The CDR3 totals 15 residues. The V segment lost 3 bases and the J segment 4 bases; nucleotides outside the gene matches: 5. Germline assignment: CDR1 SNHLY and CDR2 FYNNEI. CDR3 residues: CASSERTGRTGELFF. For the CDR3, the DNA is TGTGCCAGCAGTGAGAGGACAGGCCGCACCGGGGAGCTGTTTTTT.

Sample share makes this clonotype medium-sized (0.01 to 0.1%). V gene TRBV15 combines with J gene TRBJ2-1; 12 positions match TRBD2. J gave up 10 bases and V 7 bases, and 8 bases lay outside the gene matches. Germline V gene data show CDR1 as LNHNV and CDR2 as YYDKDF (reference sequence). The CDR3 sequence is 14 residues long. CDR3 residues: CATNPSGRAEEQFF. CDR3 DNA sequence: TGTGCCACCAACCCTAGCGGGAGGGCCGAAGAGCAGTTCTTC.